This T cell receptor (beta chain) was captured by sequencing in a study of blood T cells in healthy people across ages. As for this clonotype: Antigen: not known.

Germline CDR1 is LGHDT and CDR2 is YNNKEL (reference sequence). The CDR3 length is 15 residues. Trimming at V came to 3 bases and at J to 5 bases, leaving 5 bases not matched to a gene. Study conclusions and caveats: Strongly correlated with naive T cell percentage was TCR beta diversity. Significant beta diversity loss was already apparent by age roughly 40, declining roughly linearly. Fewer expanded clones and more diversity marked long-lived versus aged donors.

Primers used in a second PCR of roughly 6 to 12 cycles were a sample-barcoded 5' primer and a J-beta primer mix. Each CDR3 protein is one row after TCRdb ran MiXCR on the 5' RACE reads. This table has about a million distinct CDR3 sequences, around 48% appearing once. Each individual donor underwent a draw of roughly 10 milliliters of peripheral blood. V is TRBV3-1 and J is TRBJ2-2; 8 nucleotides line up with TRBD1. Sequenced material: blood. The sequence derives from a young man in good health. CDR3 loop: CASSHTGQGTGELFF. The CDR3 region has the DNA TGTGCCAGCAGCCACACAGGACAGGGAACCGGGGAGCTGTTTTTT.